The subject of this entry is one TCR beta chain. Unmatched junction bases numbered 6, after V lost 4 bases and J lost 1 base. The germline gives CDR1 GTSNPN, CDR2 SVGIG (reference sequence). The CDR3 extends over 14 amino acids. The table came from immunoSEQ multiplex PCR; TCRdb's copy has only in-frame clones and leaves some out. This sample has about 200,000 clones, with just over 85% found just once. These data belong to a study of blood T cell repertoires in COVID-19. The origin of this receptor is a man older than 75 with acute or convalescent COVID-19. V is TRBV30 and J is TRBJ1-1, with 7 bases lining up with TRBD1. Source material: peripheral blood. For the CDR3, the DNA is TGTGCCTGGAAAGGGGGACAGTCGAACACTGAAGCTTTCTTT. Translation gives CAWKGGQSNTEAFF.